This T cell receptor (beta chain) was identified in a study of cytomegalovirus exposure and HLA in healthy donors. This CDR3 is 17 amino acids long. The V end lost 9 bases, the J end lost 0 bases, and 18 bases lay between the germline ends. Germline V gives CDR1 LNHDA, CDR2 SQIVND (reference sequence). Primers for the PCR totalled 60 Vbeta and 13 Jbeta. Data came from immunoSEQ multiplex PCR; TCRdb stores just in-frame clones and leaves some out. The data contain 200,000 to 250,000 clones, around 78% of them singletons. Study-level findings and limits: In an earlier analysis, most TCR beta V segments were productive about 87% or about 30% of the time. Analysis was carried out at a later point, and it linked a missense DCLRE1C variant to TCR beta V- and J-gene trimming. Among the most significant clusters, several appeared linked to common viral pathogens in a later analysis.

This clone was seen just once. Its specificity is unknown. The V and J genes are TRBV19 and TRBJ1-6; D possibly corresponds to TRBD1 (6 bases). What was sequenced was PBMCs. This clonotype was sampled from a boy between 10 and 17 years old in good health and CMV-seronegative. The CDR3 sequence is CASARGGPSSYNSPLHF. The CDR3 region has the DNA TGTGCCAGCGCGAGGGGGGGGCCGAGCTCCTATAATTCACCCCTCCACTTT.